These 23 T cell receptor beta chains were sequenced from one sample in a study of blood T cell repertoires in COVID-19. Here immunoSEQ multiplex PCR was the method, and the copy in TCRdb shows in-frame clones only, minus some. The sample has around 110,000 clones; about four fifths are singletons. Sequenced input: peripheral blood. These receptors came from a man aged 60 to 75 with active or convalescent COVID-19.

The chain couples TRBV27 to TRBJ1-5; no definite D call. CDR1 MNHEY and CDR2 SMNVEV come from the germline V gene (reference sequence). V dropped 1 base and J dropped 0 bases, with 7 bases sitting between them. The CDR3 length is 15 residues. CDR3 amino acids: CASSLFAYSNQPQHF. The CDR3 DNA sequence: TGTGCCAGCAGTTTATTCGCCTATAGCAATCAGCCCCAGCATTTT.

This chain links TRBV4-2 with TRBJ1-2; 8 bases line up with TRBD1. The length of the CDR3 is 14 residues. Germline V lookup: CDR1 LGHNA, CDR2 YNFKEQ. V was pared by 3 bases and J by 4 bases, with 4 bases of the junction left unmatched. The CDR3 here is CASSQEGQAYGYTF. CDR3 DNA sequence: TGTGCCAGCAGCCAGGAGGGACAGGCCTATGGCTACACCTTC.

This clone was seen only once. The chain has TRBV19 and TRBJ2-7; 13 nucleotides line up with TRBD2. Germline lookup yields CDR1 LNHDA and CDR2 SQIVND (reference sequence). Unmatched junction bases numbered 4, after V lost 3 bases and J lost 2 bases. This CDR3 has 16 amino acids. The CDR3 region has the DNA TGTGCCAGTAGTATCCTCACTAGCGGGAGGGCCTACGAGCAGTACTTC. It translates to CASSILTSGRAYEQYF.

The V gene is TRBV19, the J gene TRBJ2-1, with 13 bases identical to TRBD2. Germline lookup yields CDR1 LNHDA and CDR2 SQIVND (reference sequence). V was clipped by 8 bases and J by 7 bases; unmatched bases: 20. The CDR3 consists of 19 residues. In DNA, the CDR3 is TGTGCCAGTTCCCTGACTAGCGGGAGGACCCTGAGCTCCTGGAATGAGCAGTTCTTC. This encodes CASSLTSGRTLSSWNEQFF.

This clone was counted only a few times. The rearrangement uses TRBV27 and TRBJ1-2; TRBD1 matches 8 bases. The J segment lost 5 bases and the V segment lost 6 bases, leaving 11 bases of the junction unmatched. The CDR3 totals 15 residues. Germline CDR1 and CDR2: MNHEY and SMNVEV (reference sequence). CDR3 sequence reads: CASSTSGGVRYGYTF. CDR3 nucleotide sequence: TGTGCCAGCAGCACCTCAGGGGGCGTACGATATGGCTACACCTTC.

The rearrangement uses TRBV19 and TRBJ2-7; D might be TRBD2 (6 bases). V was cut by 6 bases and J by 5 bases, with 14 bases left in between. The CDR3 totals 13 residues. Per the germline V gene, CDR1 is LNHDA and CDR2 is SQIVND (reference sequence). CDR3 amino acids: CASRTEGRDEQYF. As DNA, the CDR3 is TGTGCCAGTAGGACGGAGGGACGCGACGAGCAGTACTTC.

This clone occurred a few times. The rearrangement uses TRBV11-2 and TRBJ1-6; possible D gene TRBD1, 5 bases. This CDR3 is built from 14 residues. Trimming took 4 bases from V and 7 from J, leaving 11 bases between them. Germline CDR1 and CDR2: SGHAT and FQNNGV. In nucleotides, the CDR3 is TGTGCCAGCAGCTCCGACAGCTTGAATTCACCCCTCCACTTT. This gives the protein CASSSDSLNSPLHF.

The gene calls are TRBV14 and TRBJ1-1; 7 nucleotides match TRBD1. The germline CDR1 and CDR2 sequences are SGHDN and FVKESK. V lost 3 bases to trimming and J lost 0 bases; unmatched junction nucleotides: 7. This CDR3 spans 16 amino acids. The CDR3 bases are TGTGCCAGCAGCCATGGACGGGGACAGTTGAACACTGAAGCTTTCTTT. As protein: CASSHGRGQLNTEAFF. The variable domain in full, completed from reference TRBV14 and TRBJ1-1, reads EAGVTQFPSHSVIEKGQTVTLRCDPISGHDNLYWYRRVMGKEIKFLLHFVKESKQDESGMPNNRFLAERTGGTYSTLKVQPAELEDSGVYFCASSHGRGQLNTEAFFGQGTRLTVV.

The chain is built from TRBV29-1 and TRBJ1-1, with D perhaps matching TRBD1 (6 bases). V lost 5 bases, J lost 2 bases, and 12 bases lay in between. Germline lookup yields CDR1 SQVTM and CDR2 ANQGSEA. The CDR3 runs 13 residues. The CDR3 loop reads CSVSQGPNTEAFF. The CDR3 DNA sequence: TGCAGCGTTTCGCAGGGGCCCAACACTGAAGCTTTCTTT.

CDR3 sequence (DNA): TGCGCCAGCAGCTTGCGGAGGAGTGGAGCTAATGAAAAACTGTTTTTT. Translation: CASSLRRSGANEKLFF. The rearrangement joins TRBV5-1 to TRBJ1-4; no reliable D call. The germline V gene encodes CDR1 SGHRS and CDR2 YFSETQ. V was pared by 1 base and J by 3 bases, with 13 bases between. The CDR3 runs 16 residues.

V usage is TRBV4-1 and J usage is TRBJ1-6; tentatively, D is TRBD1 (6 bases). The CDR3 runs 14 residues. The V gene lost 4 bases and the J gene lost 10 bases, with 14 bases spanning the gap. CDR1 is MGHRA and CDR2 is YSYEKL in the germline V gene. CDR3 DNA sequence: TGCGCCAGCAGCCCCCGGGACAAAGAGTCACCCCTCCACTTT. Residues: CASSPRDKESPLHF.

The chain employs TRBV9 and TRBJ2-1, with D tentatively TRBD2 (5 bases). Germline assignment: CDR1 SGDLS and CDR2 YYNGEE. Trimming removed 4 bases at V and 6 bases at J, with 14 bases between. The CDR3 covers 14 residues. The CDR3 region is CASSPTGLANEQFF. The CDR3 nucleotides read TGTGCCAGCAGCCCTACTGGCCTAGCCAATGAGCAGTTCTTC. Using reference TRBV9 and TRBJ2-1 for the parts outside the CDR3, the full variable domain is DSGVTQTPKHLITATGQRVTLRCSPRSGDLSVYWYQQSLDQGLQFLIQYYNGEERAKGNILERFSAQQFPDLHSELNLSSLELGDSALYFCASSPTGLANEQFFGPGTRLTVL.

V usage is TRBV5-1 and J usage is TRBJ2-4; D may be TRBD1 (6 bases). The CDR3 runs to 12 residues. V was trimmed by 4 bases and J by 8 bases, leaving 10 bases between them. The germline CDR1 and CDR2 sequences are SGHRS and YFSETQ. The CDR3 sequence is CASSPGQYIQYF. CDR3 sequence (DNA): TGCGCCAGCAGCCCCGGACAGTACATTCAGTACTTC.

The V call is TRBV12-3 or TRBV12-4, the J call TRBJ2-7; TRBD2 aligns across 9 bases. The ends lost 4 bases at V and 5 bases at J; junction bases unmatched: 3. The CDR3 is 13 residues long. The CDR3 sequence is CASSWTSAHEQYF. In DNA, the CDR3 is TGTGCCAGCAGTTGGACTAGCGCTCACGAGCAGTACTTC.

The gene calls are TRBV2 and TRBJ1-6; D unclear. Germline V lookup: CDR1 SNHLY, CDR2 FYNNEI. V was trimmed by 3 bases and J by 9 bases, leaving 12 bases between them. This CDR3 has 14 residues. In DNA form, the CDR3 reads TGTGCCAGCAGTGAGACTAAGGCCTTTTCACCCCTCCACTTT. Amino acid sequence: CASSETKAFSPLHF.

The CDR3, as DNA: TGTGCCAGCAGTGGACCTAGCGGCCTCACAGATACGCAGTATTTT. Amino acid sequence: CASSGPSGLTDTQYF. The chain combines TRBV2 with TRBJ2-3; 7 nucleotides match TRBD2. CDR1 is SNHLY, CDR2 FYNNEI, per germline. The junction had 6 bases not matched to a gene; V was cut back by 4 bases and J by 2 bases. CDR3 length: 15 residues.

This chain joins TRBV2 and TRBJ2-7; weak D call: TRBD2 (6 bases). CDR3 length equals 11 residues. CDR1 is SNHLY and CDR2 is FYNNEI in the germline V gene. V was shortened by 7 bases and J by 4 bases, with 8 bases between the two germline ends. The CDR3, as DNA: TGTGCCAGCAAGGAGGGTTACGAGCAGTACTTC. As protein: CASKEGYEQYF.

This sequence joins TRBV5-6 and TRBJ1-6; D is possibly TRBD1 (5 bases). The germline V gene has CDR1 SGHDT and CDR2 YYEEEE. This CDR3 comprises 15 residues. With 5 bases removed from V and 7 bases from J, the gap between germline ends came to 16 bases. CDR3 DNA: TGTGCCAGCAGTCTACCGGCAGGGAGGAATTCACCCCTCCACTTT. Translation gives CASSLPAGRNSPLHF.

The chain combines TRBV19 with TRBJ1-5, with 9 bases fitting TRBD1. The V gene's germline CDR1 is LNHDA and CDR2 SQIVND (reference sequence). V gave up 9 bases and J gave up 5 bases; unmatched junction bases: 5. The CDR3 is 13 amino acids. The CDR3 loop is CASTGTGYQPQHF. CDR3 nucleotide sequence: TGTGCCAGCACCGGGACAGGGTATCAGCCCCAGCATTTT.

The rearrangement uses TRBV6-5 and TRBJ2-3, with TRBD2 identical over 11 bases. CDR1 MNHEY and CDR2 SVGAGI come from the germline V gene. Trimming took 2 bases from V and 5 from J; bases not matched to a gene: 3. There are 15 residues in the CDR3. CDR3 amino acids: CASSYSSGREDTQYF. For the CDR3, the DNA is TGTGCCAGCAGTTACAGTAGCGGGAGGGAAGATACGCAGTATTTT.

V usage is TRBV4-3 and J usage is TRBJ2-2; 13 bases match TRBD2. The CDR3 totals 15 residues. Germline V CDR1 and CDR2: LGHNA, YSLEER. The junction had 2 bases not matched to a gene; V was cut back by 1 base and J by 9 bases. CDR3 DNA: TGCGCCAGCAGCCAAGGACTAGCGGGAGGCAGGGAGCTGTTTTTT. This translates into CASSQGLAGGRELFF.

The rearrangement links TRBV21-1 to TRBJ2-6; no check of the table's D call, TRBD1, against the DNA was made. TRBV21-1 is classified as a pseudogene. This CDR3 has 15 residues. CDR3 residues: CASTGRGSGANVLTF. The CDR3 coding sequence is TGTGCCAGCACCGGTAGGGGATCTGGGGCCAACGTCCTGACTTTC.

A few counts support this clone. The chain combines TRBV5-4 with TRBJ1-2, with D tentatively TRBD1 (5 bases). Trimming removed 0 bases at V and 2 bases at J, with 11 bases between. CDR1 and CDR2 (germline): SGHNT, YYREEE (reference sequence). This CDR3 has 15 residues. CDR3 nucleotides: TGTGCCAGCAGCTTGGCCATTAAGGGGAACTATGGCTACACCTTC. Residues: CASSLAIKGNYGYTF.